What follows is one T cell receptor beta chain and its context. This specimen belongs to a study of blood T cell repertoires in COVID-19. Assay used: immunoSEQ multiplex PCR; TCRdb lists only in-frame clones, some missing. The data hold a few hundred thousand clones, with approximately 90% observed a single time. Trimming shortened V by 7 bases and J by 0 bases, and 10 bases separated the two germline ends. The CDR3 runs to 15 residues. Germline loops: CDR1 SEHNR, CDR2 FQNEAQ (reference sequence). The chain combines TRBV7-9 with TRBJ1-6, with TRBD1 as a possible D gene (5 bases). This TCR was recovered from a woman aged 40 to 50 who had recovered from COVID-19. Sequenced material: PBMCs or T cells enriched from blood (not recorded which). CDR3: CASTQASSYNSPLHF. As DNA, the CDR3 is TGTGCCAGCACACAGGCATCCTCCTATAATTCACCCCTCCACTTT.